The source of this T cell receptor (beta chain) is a study of blood T cell repertoires in COVID-19 (dated by TCRdb to 2020 to 2022). Regarding the complete study: Samples covering the acute and convalescent phases of COVID-19 were provided by collaborators in the United States, Italy and Spain. A freely available public database, intended as a resource for researchers studying the immune response to SARS-CoV-2, is where the repertoires were released. The prospective study material was composed of cDNA or gDNA derived from T cells, B-cell-depleted T cells, or PBMCs. Sample metadata almost always included a de-identified subject ID, COVID-19 status, age in years and sex. HLA class I and class II types, where available, came from metadata supplied by the sample provider rather than from assay-based typing. Subjects who had been exposed to COVID-19, were actively infected with it, or had recovered from it provided the deeply sampled blood TCRbeta repertoires that made up the dataset. The samples were drawn from two sources: the first 160 participants of the ongoing ImmuneRACE study, and approximately 1,300 subjects contributed by 6 global collaborators. The study at large found these results: Clinical and demographic metadata were provided uncurated, with the amount varying by source and participant.

A remark on this clone: The antigen it binds to is not known. Base qualities were left out, and no much larger clone turns up one base away.

Collaborating institutions collected whole blood in K2EDTA tubes following their own protocols. Collaborator samples were shipped for TCRbeta analysis as frozen whole blood, isolated PBMCs, or DNA extracted from either sample type. The immunoSEQ Assay, a bias-controlled multiplex PCR, was used to amplify TCRbeta CDR3 regions from genomic DNA. The source study handled its data this way. The number of nucleated cells in each sample was estimated by amplification of reference gene primers within the assay. To quantify the absolute abundance of each unique TCRbeta CDR3 rearrangement, sequence reads were collapsed and filtered. Productive Simpson clonality was computed per sample as the square root of Simpson's diversity index over productive rearrangements. TCRdb took over this immuneACCESS table, retaining in-frame rearrangements with V and J assigned. Such tables are incomplete; in checked studies, under half of the missing clones stem from an unresolved V gene, and the remainder is unexplained. V, J and clone size reflect that table, while D and trimming were determined from the DNA. The sample table lists over 90,000 clones, more than 75% of them with a count of one. The top ten clonotypes cover 12% of the sample.

For this chain, trimming is 2 bases at the V end and 6 bases at the J end, and the number of junction bases without a gene match is 9. Counted from cysteine to phenylalanine, this CDR3 has 14 amino acids. Just the 42-base CDR3 DNA is kept, in frame starting at base 1. The germline V gene (reference sequence) specifies GTSNPN as CDR1 and SVGIG as CDR2. The rearrangement combines TRBV30 with TRBJ2-5; 7 junctional bases match TRBD2. The sample was peripheral blood. This TCR derives from a human donor in a cohort sampled during active COVID-19. The bases are TGTGCCTGGAGTTCAGGAAGCGGGGTTCAGACCCAGTACTTC. This codes for CAWSSGSGVQTQYF.